The clone carrying this T cell receptor (beta chain) was recorded a few times. The antigen is undetermined. This sample is part of a study of CD8 T cells in ankylosing spondylitis. General observations from the study: Significantly higher representation of disease-linked clones was reported for matched ankylosing spondylitis synovial fluid. Disease-linked clones were found to be CD8+ and relatively rare in peripheral blood. The study identified a TCR beta motif of several highly homologous variants that appeared characteristic of ankylosing spondylitis blood.

Germline V gene lookup returns CDR1 MNHNS and CDR2 SASEGT. The CDR3 loop spans 16 amino acids. The germline V and J ends were trimmed by 3 bases and 3 bases, with 16 bases remaining between them. With molecular barcodes, quantitative 5'-RACE was used to make the TCR beta libraries. MiXCR, run by TCRdb on the 5' RACE reads, gives a single entry per CDR3 protein. The sample shows over 200,000 distinct CDR3 sequences, 15% to 20% of them seen only once. Specimen: blood, either unsorted or a sorted T cell fraction (not recorded which). The chain links TRBV6-1 to TRBJ2-3, with a weak D call TRBD2 (7 bases). The source of this sequence is a male donor with ankylosing spondylitis. CDR3 in DNA: TGTGCCAGCAGTGACCCCTACGGGGGGCTTACAGATACGCAGTATTTT. It codes for CASSDPYGGLTDTQYF.